This T cell receptor (beta chain) was retrieved from a study of blood T cell repertoires in COVID-19. The wider study: Acute-phase and convalescent COVID-19 samples originated in the United States, Italy and Spain. Sources were T cells, B-cell-depleted T cells, or PBMCs; the material itself was cDNA or gDNA.

This CDR3 has 14 residues. V was trimmed by 5 bases and J by 2 bases, leaving 13 bases between them. Germline V gives CDR1 SGHNT, CDR2 YYREEE (reference sequence). Per the authors' pipeline: For nucleated cells, counts were estimated from reference gene primer amplification. Sequenced by immunoSEQ multiplex PCR; TCRdb stores in-frame clones only, minus some. V, J and clone size were drawn from that table, and D and trimming were deduced from the DNA. The repertoire has 140,000 or so clones, over 75% of them found once; the top ten carry around 2.9%. The receptor's source is a man aged 50 to 59 with acute or convalescent COVID-19. The chain is built from TRBV5-4 and TRBJ1-2; D perhaps matches TRBD1 (6 bases). Specimen: peripheral blood. The CDR3 nucleotides are TGTGCCAGCAGTTTAACTCAGGGGAACTATGGCTACACCTTC. Encoded protein: CASSLTQGNYGYTF.